These T cell receptor beta chains were read from a single sample in a study of identical twins. TCRdb passed the 5' RACE reads through MiXCR, listing each CDR3 protein once. The data contain some 760,000 distinct CDR3 sequences, 15% to 20% of them singletons. This sample was also put to use in a study of T cells expressing NK-cell markers.

The sequencing input was PBMCs. Receptors were obtained from a woman between 18 and 30 years old in good health. The CDR3 runs from the conserved cysteine through the conserved F or W. Each record gives: V gene, J gene, D gene, clone size, CDR3 DNA, CDR3 protein. The D gene is left open where the match is weak. Not every row has a clone size; where given, it reads once, few, many or a size class.

>TRBV6-1|TRBJ1-1|TRBD1|few
TGTGCCAGCAGCCGGAGGGGGCGATGGACTGAAGCTTTCTTT
CASSRRGRWTEAFF
>TRBV4-3|TRBJ2-6|NA|NA
TGCGCCAGCAGCCAAGAGCCCGAGACTGGGGCCAACGTCCTGACTTTC
CASSQEPETGANVLTF
>TRBV21-1|TRBJ2-5|NA|NA
TGTGCCAGCAGCACTCGACCGACCTGCCAAGAGACCCAGTACTTC
CASSTRPTCQETQYF
>TRBV10-3|TRBJ2-1|NA|NA
TGTGCCATCAACGAGGGAGTAGAGGCCAATGAGCAGTTCTTC
CAINEGVEANEQFF
>TRBV5-1|TRBJ2-1|NA|many
TGCGCCAGCACGGACTACTCCTACAATGAGCAGTTCTTC
CASTDYSYNEQFF
>TRBV20-1|TRBJ2-1|NA|few
TGCAGTGCTATACCGGACTACTCCTACAATGAGCAGTTCTTC
CSAIPDYSYNEQFF
>TRBV7-2|TRBJ2-5|TRBD2|NA
TGTGCCAGCAGCGCCGGAGGGGTCCTAGCGGGAGAACCGTACTTC
CASSAGGVLAGEPYF
>TRBV5-1|TRBJ2-3|TRBD1|NA
TGCGCCAGCAGCTTGGGGTTGTCAGGGGGAGCGCATACGCAGTATTTT
CASSLGLSGGAHTQYF
>TRBV7-8|TRBJ2-1|NA|few
TGTGCCAGCAGCTTACGACTTCAGAACAAGTTCTTC
CASSLRLQNKFF
>TRBV18|TRBJ2-5|TRBD2|few
TGTGCCAGCTCACCCGAAGTAGCGGGAGAAGAGACCCAGTACTTC
CASSPEVAGEETQYF
>TRBV12-3/TRBV12-4|TRBJ2-5|NA|NA
TGTGCCAGCAGAAGCTTAGGAGGACCGGGACCGGCGGAGACCCAGTACTTC
CASRSLGGPGPAETQYF
>TRBV3-1|TRBJ2-3|NA|few
TGTGCCAGCAGCCAAGATAGCGGTTACACAGATACGCAGTATTTT
CASSQDSGYTDTQYF
>TRBV7-9|TRBJ1-5|NA|many
TGTGCCATAGAAGACGGGGGCAATCAGCCCCAGCATTTT
CAIEDGGNQPQHF
>TRBV9|TRBJ2-1|NA|few
TGTGCCAGCAGCGTAGCCCAGCGGGTCAGCTCCTACAATGAGCAGTTCTTC
CASSVAQRVSSYNEQFF
>TRBV20-1|TRBJ1-5|NA|NA
TGCAGTGCTAGGGGACACCTTAATCAGCCCCAGCATTTT
CSARGHLNQPQHF
>TRBV12-3/TRBV12-4|TRBJ1-1|NA|many
TGTGCCAGCCTCCCAGGGACTTCAGGGACTGAAGCTTTCTTT
CASLPGTSGTEAFF
>TRBV6-4|TRBJ2-6|NA|NA
TGTGCCAGCGCCCGCAGCCAATTCTGGTCTGGGGCCAACGTCCTGACTTTC
CASARSQFWSGANVLTF
>TRBV12-3/TRBV12-4|TRBJ2-1|TRBD2|many
TGTGCCAGCAGTCAACTGGCGGGGGGGTACAATGAGCAGTTCTTC
CASSQLAGGYNEQFF
>TRBV7-2|TRBJ2-5|TRBD2|NA
TGTGCCAGCAGCTTAGAGTTAGCGGGAAACCAAGAGACCCAGTACTTC
CASSLELAGNQETQYF
>TRBV29-1|TRBJ2-3|TRBD2|few
TGCAGCGTTGGGTCTAGCGGGGCTGTCCCAGATACGCAGTATTTT
CSVGSSGAVPDTQYF
>TRBV5-5|TRBJ2-2|NA|many
TGTGCCAGCAGCTTGGCGTTGTTGAACACCGGGGAGCTGTTTTTT
CASSLALLNTGELFF
>TRBV25-1|TRBJ2-2|TRBD1|NA
TGTGCCAGCAGTGAGGGACAGGGGGCCTTCGGGGAGCTGTTTTTT
CASSEGQGAFGELFF
>TRBV7-9|TRBJ2-2|NA|few
TGTGCCAGCCCCTCGAACACCGGGGAGCTGTTTTTT
CASPSNTGELFF
>TRBV7-6|TRBJ2-7|NA|NA
TGTGCCAGCAGCCCTAGCGATTACTACGAGCAGTACTTC
CASSPSDYYEQYF
>TRBV20-1|TRBJ2-5|NA|few
TGCAGTGCTTCCCGACAGAATCAAGAGACCCAGTACTTC
CSASRQNQETQYF
>TRBV7-7|TRBJ2-2|NA|few
TGTGCCAGCAGCCCGACGGGGGACACCGGGGAGCTGTTTTTT
CASSPTGDTGELFF
>TRBV10-3|TRBJ2-7|TRBD1|NA
TGTGCCATCAGTGAAAGGACAGGGGGCTCCTACGAGCAGTACTTC
CAISERTGGSYEQYF
>TRBV4-3|TRBJ2-7|NA|few
TGCGCCAGCAGCCAAGAGTGGAGGGAAGCCTACGAGCAGTACTTC
CASSQEWREAYEQYF
>TRBV6-1|TRBJ2-7|TRBD1|few
TGTGCCAGCAGCCCTATCCCGGGACAGATAACCTACGAGCAGTACTTC
CASSPIPGQITYEQYF
>TRBV7-2|TRBJ2-7|NA|NA
TGTGCCAGCAGCTTAGGTTCGGCAGCCTACGAGCAGTACTTC
CASSLGSAAYEQYF
>TRBV2|TRBJ2-7|NA|NA
TGTGCCAGCAGTGAAGAGGGCGAGCAGTACTTC
CASSEEGEQYF
>TRBV7-8|TRBJ2-7|TRBD2|NA
TGTGCCAGCAGCTTAGATTACCAAAGCGGGGGGGCCTGGGACGAGCAGTACTTC
CASSLDYQSGGAWDEQYF
>TRBV5-4|TRBJ2-1|TRBD2|few
TGTGCCAGCAGCTCCGTGTTGGAGAGGACTAGCGGGGGGCCCAATGAGCAGTTCTTC
CASSSVLERTSGGPNEQFF